Following are 2 T cell receptor beta chains from one sample sequenced in a study of blood T cell repertoires in COVID-19. Assay used: immunoSEQ multiplex PCR; TCRdb lists only in-frame clones, some missing. The data show 30,000 to 40,000 clones, 80% seen once. Specimen: peripheral blood. These receptors all come from a man at least 80 years old with acute or convalescent COVID-19.

This clone has only a few counts. The rearrangement uses TRBV5-5 and TRBJ1-2, with 7 bases that match TRBD1. Germline CDR1 SGHKS, CDR2 YYEKEE (reference sequence). The V segment lost 5 bases and the J segment 11 bases; nucleotides outside the gene matches: 9. The CDR3 loop spans 12 amino acids. The CDR3 is CASSQAGGTYTF. DNA of the CDR3: TGTGCCAGCAGTCAAGCAGGGGGGACTTACACCTTC.

V is TRBV6-2 or TRBV6-3 and J is TRBJ2-7; D perhaps matches TRBD1 (6 bases). This CDR3 contains 15 residues. The V end was cut by 0 bases, the J end by 0 bases, with 9 bases between. Germline values: CDR1 MNHEY, CDR2 SVGEGT. CDR3 coding DNA: TGTGCCAGCAGTTACTCTCGGGACAACTCCTACGAGCAGTACTTC. Translated, it gives CASSYSRDNSYEQYF.